The 5 T cell receptor beta chains reported below all come from one sample, sequenced in a study of shared clonotypes between healthy human individuals. Data came from immunoSEQ multiplex PCR; TCRdb stores just in-frame clones and leaves some out. Of under 2.5 million clones in the sample, about nine tenths were seen once. The sample comprised naive CD4+ T cells from PBMCs. Subset meaning: CD45RA+ positively selected. The receptors shown here come from a man aged 18 to 30 in good health. Some clones in this sample may be carry-over from other donors' samples.

As DNA, the CDR3 is TGCAGCGTTGTACCGGACCTCTATGGCTACACCTTC. The encoded protein is CSVVPDLYGYTF. The J gene is TRBJ1-2, the V gene TRBV29-1; D uncertain. V was clipped by 4 bases and J by 4 bases, with 10 bases between them. Per the germline V gene, CDR1 is SQVTM and CDR2 is ANQGSEA. The CDR3 covers 12 residues.

Only one count was recorded for this clone. The V call is TRBV28, the J call TRBJ1-5; no firm D call. V lost 7 bases and J lost 0, with 10 bases in between. The CDR3 contains 14 residues. The germline V gene encodes CDR1 MDHEN and CDR2 SYDVKM. The CDR3: CASKSAYSNQPQHF. CDR3 in DNA: TGTGCCAGCAAATCGGCTTATAGCAATCAGCCCCAGCATTTT. Together with reference TRBV28 and TRBJ1-5, the CDR3 gives the full variable domain: DVKVTQSSRYLVKRTGEKVFLECVQDMDHENMFWYRQDPGLGLRLIYFSYDVKMKEKGDIPEGYSVSREKKERFSLILESASTNQTSMYLCASKSAYSNQPQHFGDGTRLSIL.

This chain connects TRBV21-1 to TRBJ2-7; the table's TRBD1 call for D was not verified on the DNA. TRBV21-1 represents a pseudogene. The CDR3 has 14 residues. Written as DNA, the CDR3 is TGTGCCAGCGCCCCGAAGGACAGGGCCTACGAGCAGTACTTC. This sequence encodes CASAPKDRAYEQYF.

J is TRBJ2-7 and V is TRBV14; D may be TRBD2 (6 bases). The CDR3 spans 15 residues. Trimming took 2 bases from V and 3 from J, leaving 14 bases between them. In germline, CDR1 is SGHDN, CDR2 FVKESK. CDR3 nucleotide sequence: TGTGCCAGCAGCCAACTAGCGAATCCGGTCTACGAGCAGTACTTC. This encodes CASSQLANPVYEQYF.

V is TRBV7-9 and J is TRBJ2-1, with 8 positions matching TRBD2. The CDR3 consists of 14 residues. V was pared by 7 bases and J by 0 bases, with 2 bases of the junction left unmatched. Germline values: CDR1 SEHNR, CDR2 FQNEAQ (reference sequence). The CDR3: CASTLAGSYNEQFF. DNA for the CDR3: TGTGCCAGCACCCTAGCGGGCTCCTACAATGAGCAGTTCTTC.